A selection of T cell receptor beta chains follows, all from one sample in a study of shared clonotypes between healthy human individuals. Clones were sequenced by immunoSEQ multiplex PCR, and TCRdb holds only the in-frame ones, with some missing. The sample holds roughly 2 million clones, approximately 94% seen once. Sequencing used naive CD8+ T cells sorted from blood. These receptors all come from a man between 18 and 35 years old in good health. CDR3s include the opening cysteine and the closing phenylalanine or tryptophan. Each record gives: D gene, J gene, clone size, CDR3 length, V gene, CDR3 protein, CDR3 DNA. D genes are given only for firm matches. The size entry is marked missing in some rows and otherwise reads once, few, many or a size class.

D gene: TRBD1; J gene: TRBJ2-4; clone size: .; CDR3 length: 15; V gene: TRBV18; CDR3 protein: CASSAPQGAQIIQYF; CDR3 DNA: TGTGCCAGCTCAGCTCCACAGGGGGCGCAGATCATTCAGTACTTC
D gene: .; J gene: TRBJ1-1; clone size: once; CDR3 length: 13; V gene: TRBV7-9; CDR3 protein: CASSLPGHLEAFF; CDR3 DNA: TGTGCCAGCAGCCTCCCGGGACACCTTGAAGCTTTCTTT
D gene: TRBD1; J gene: TRBJ2-7; clone size: .; CDR3 length: 15; V gene: TRBV7-9; CDR3 protein: CASSLARQGAYEQYF; CDR3 DNA: TGTGCCAGCAGCTTAGCAAGACAGGGGGCCTACGAGCAGTACTTC
D gene: TRBD1; J gene: TRBJ2-7; clone size: .; CDR3 length: 14; V gene: TRBV30; CDR3 protein: CACWDRGASYEQYF; CDR3 DNA: TGTGCCTGCTGGGACAGGGGGGCGTCCTACGAGCAGTACTTC
D gene: TRBD1; J gene: TRBJ1-1; clone size: .; CDR3 length: 18; V gene: TRBV7-9; CDR3 protein: CASSPRQGEELRNTEAFF; CDR3 DNA: TGTGCCAGCAGCCCGCGACAGGGGGAAGAACTACGGAACACTGAAGCTTTCTTT
D gene: .; J gene: TRBJ2-5; clone size: .; CDR3 length: 14; V gene: TRBV9; CDR3 protein: CASSVDGGEETQYF; CDR3 DNA: TGTGCCAGCAGCGTAGATGGCGGAGAAGAGACCCAGTACTTC
D gene: TRBD2; J gene: TRBJ2-5; clone size: .; CDR3 length: 23; V gene: TRBV2; CDR3 protein: CASSRFTGADGLESGGVSETQYF; CDR3 DNA: TGTGCCAGCAGCCGATTTACCGGGGCCGATGGGCTGGAAAGCGGGGGGGTGTCAGAGACCCAGTACTTC
D gene: .; J gene: TRBJ1-2; clone size: .; CDR3 length: 14; V gene: TRBV5-1; CDR3 protein: CASSAGTLDYGYTF; CDR3 DNA: TGCGCCAGCAGCGCAGGGACATTGGACTATGGCTACACCTTC
D gene: .; J gene: TRBJ2-7; clone size: .; CDR3 length: 12; V gene: TRBV7-9; CDR3 protein: CASSWGEGEQYF; CDR3 DNA: TGTGCCAGCAGCTGGGGGGAAGGCGAGCAGTACTTC
D gene: .; J gene: TRBJ1-2; clone size: .; CDR3 length: 15; V gene: TRBV5-4; CDR3 protein: CASSLWGGVDYGYTF; CDR3 DNA: TGTGCCAGCAGCTTGTGGGGGGGAGTGGACTATGGCTACACCTTC
D gene: .; J gene: TRBJ1-4; clone size: .; CDR3 length: 13; V gene: TRBV7-8; CDR3 protein: CASSSSGGRGLFF; CDR3 DNA: TGTGCCAGCAGCTCTAGCGGAGGCAGGGGACTGTTTTTT
D gene: .; J gene: TRBJ1-1; clone size: .; CDR3 length: 15; V gene: TRBV5-8; CDR3 protein: CASSRAPEWVTEAFF; CDR3 DNA: TGTGCCAGCAGCCGTGCTCCGGAATGGGTCACTGAAGCTTTCTTT
D gene: .; J gene: TRBJ2-2; clone size: .; CDR3 length: 15; V gene: TRBV2; CDR3 protein: CASSEGTFPTGELFF; CDR3 DNA: TGTGCCAGCAGTGAAGGGACTTTCCCCACCGGGGAGCTGTTTTTT
D gene: .; J gene: TRBJ1-4; clone size: once; CDR3 length: 13; V gene: TRBV4-1; CDR3 protein: CASSQFEGEKLFF; CDR3 DNA: TGCGCCAGCAGCCAGTTTGAGGGGGAAAAACTGTTTTTT
D gene: TRBD1; J gene: TRBJ2-7; clone size: .; CDR3 length: 14; V gene: TRBV30; CDR3 protein: CAAEDRPRSYEQYF; CDR3 DNA: TGTGCCGCGGAGGACAGGCCACGTTCCTACGAGCAGTACTTC
D gene: .; J gene: TRBJ1-1; clone size: .; CDR3 length: 16; V gene: TRBV4-1; CDR3 protein: CASSQDRQGLNTEAFF; CDR3 DNA: TGCGCCAGCAGCCAAGATCGGCAGGGCCTGAACACTGAAGCTTTCTTT
D gene: .; J gene: TRBJ1-2; clone size: .; CDR3 length: 14; V gene: TRBV9; CDR3 protein: CASSGESINYGYTF; CDR3 DNA: TGTGCCAGCAGCGGAGAGAGTATTAACTATGGCTACACCTTC
D gene: .; J gene: TRBJ2-3; clone size: .; CDR3 length: 14; V gene: TRBV6-5; CDR3 protein: CASSPGPYQDTQYF; CDR3 DNA: TGTGCCAGCAGCCCGGGCCCCTATCAGGATACGCAGTATTTT
D gene: TRBD1; J gene: TRBJ2-7; clone size: .; CDR3 length: 14; V gene: TRBV6-1; CDR3 protein: CASTGQGRSYEQYF; CDR3 DNA: TGTGCCAGCACAGGACAGGGAAGATCCTACGAGCAGTACTTC
D gene: .; J gene: TRBJ2-7; clone size: .; CDR3 length: 13; V gene: TRBV27; CDR3 protein: CASSWGLSYEQYF; CDR3 DNA: TGTGCCAGCAGTTGGGGACTCTCCTACGAGCAGTACTTC
D gene: .; J gene: TRBJ2-1; clone size: .; CDR3 length: 16; V gene: TRBV12-2; CDR3 protein: CASRLAWREGPNEQFF; CDR3 DNA: TGTGCAAGTCGCTTGGCCTGGCGGGAGGGCCCCAATGAGCAGTTCTTC
D gene: .; J gene: TRBJ1-1; clone size: .; CDR3 length: 15; V gene: TRBV18; CDR3 protein: CASSPTGQEATEAFF; CDR3 DNA: TGTGCCAGCTCACCAACAGGCCAAGAGGCCACTGAAGCTTTCTTT
D gene: .; J gene: TRBJ1-1; clone size: .; CDR3 length: 15; V gene: TRBV6-5; CDR3 protein: CASSYFRFPGTEAFF; CDR3 DNA: TGTGCCAGCAGTTACTTTCGATTCCCCGGCACTGAAGCTTTCTTT
D gene: .; J gene: TRBJ1-5; clone size: .; CDR3 length: 15; V gene: TRBV4-3; CDR3 protein: CASSPSKESNQPQHF; CDR3 DNA: TGCGCCAGCAGCCCTTCCAAGGAAAGCAATCAGCCCCAGCATTTT
D gene: TRBD1; J gene: TRBJ1-2; clone size: .; CDR3 length: 15; V gene: TRBV6-1; CDR3 protein: CASSEERGRSYGYTF; CDR3 DNA: TGTGCCAGCAGTGAAGAGAGGGGGCGGAGCTATGGCTACACCTTC
D gene: TRBD2; J gene: TRBJ2-1; clone size: .; CDR3 length: 16; V gene: TRBV9; CDR3 protein: CASSLAGVSSYNEQFF; CDR3 DNA: TGTGCCAGCAGCCTAGCGGGGGTAAGCTCCTACAATGAGCAGTTCTTC
D gene: .; J gene: TRBJ2-7; clone size: .; CDR3 length: 12; V gene: TRBV29-1; CDR3 protein: CSVTEGSYEQYF; CDR3 DNA: TGCAGCGTTACGGAGGGGAGTTACGAGCAGTACTTC
D gene: .; J gene: TRBJ1-2; clone size: .; CDR3 length: 14; V gene: TRBV5-6; CDR3 protein: CASSWQGGPDGYTF; CDR3 DNA: TGTGCCAGCAGCTGGCAGGGAGGGCCTGATGGCTACACCTTC
D gene: .; J gene: TRBJ1-1; clone size: .; CDR3 length: 13; V gene: TRBV5-6; CDR3 protein: CASSMIMNTEAFF; CDR3 DNA: TGTGCCAGCAGCATGATCATGAACACTGAAGCTTTCTTT
D gene: TRBD2; J gene: TRBJ2-7; clone size: .; CDR3 length: 15; V gene: TRBV5-1; CDR3 protein: CASSLTGRPSYEQYF; CDR3 DNA: TGCGCCAGCAGCTTGACCGGGAGGCCCTCCTACGAGCAGTACTTC
D gene: TRBD1; J gene: TRBJ2-7; clone size: .; CDR3 length: 16; V gene: TRBV15; CDR3 protein: CATSSDLGQGNYEQYF; CDR3 DNA: TGTGCCACCAGCAGCGATCTTGGACAGGGGAACTACGAGCAGTACTTC
D gene: .; J gene: TRBJ1-1; clone size: .; CDR3 length: 15; V gene: TRBV7-9; CDR3 protein: CASSLTLIEGAEAFF; CDR3 DNA: TGTGCCAGCAGCCTGACGCTCATCGAAGGGGCTGAAGCTTTCTTT
D gene: TRBD2; J gene: TRBJ2-7; clone size: .; CDR3 length: 16; V gene: TRBV4-1; CDR3 protein: CASSQDWDSGSYEQYF; CDR3 DNA: TGCGCCAGCAGCCAAGATTGGGATAGCGGGAGCTACGAGCAGTACTTC
D gene: .; J gene: TRBJ2-7; clone size: .; CDR3 length: 15; V gene: TRBV7-6; CDR3 protein: CASSSLVDSSYEQYF; CDR3 DNA: TGTGCCAGCAGCTCGTTGGTGGACTCCAGCTACGAGCAGTACTTC
D gene: TRBD1; J gene: TRBJ1-1; clone size: .; CDR3 length: 16; V gene: TRBV4-3; CDR3 protein: CASSQYTGTGNTEAFF; CDR3 DNA: TGCGCCAGCAGCCAATACACGGGGACAGGGAACACTGAAGCTTTCTTT
D gene: .; J gene: TRBJ2-7; clone size: .; CDR3 length: 13; V gene: TRBV4-3; CDR3 protein: CASSQDRSYEQYF; CDR3 DNA: TGCGCCAGCAGCCAAGATCGCTCCTACGAGCAGTACTTC
D gene: .; J gene: TRBJ2-7; clone size: .; CDR3 length: 16; V gene: TRBV27; CDR3 protein: CASSFSVGTTSYEQYF; CDR3 DNA: TGTGCCAGCAGTTTTTCTGTAGGTACCACCTCCTACGAGCAGTACTTC
D gene: .; J gene: TRBJ2-3; clone size: .; CDR3 length: 14; V gene: TRBV7-6; CDR3 protein: CASSSGGGLDTQYF; CDR3 DNA: TGTGCCAGCAGCTCTGGTGGGGGTTTAGATACGCAGTATTTT
D gene: .; J gene: TRBJ1-2; clone size: .; CDR3 length: 14; V gene: TRBV7-2; CDR3 protein: CASSPQTRDYGYTF; CDR3 DNA: TGTGCCAGCAGCCCACAGACTAGGGACTATGGCTACACCTTC
D gene: .; J gene: TRBJ2-2; clone size: .; CDR3 length: 14; V gene: TRBV6-5; CDR3 protein: CASSSQGSTGELFF; CDR3 DNA: TGTGCCAGCAGTTCACAGGGAAGTACCGGGGAGCTGTTTTTT
D gene: .; J gene: TRBJ2-5; clone size: .; CDR3 length: 18; V gene: TRBV4-1; CDR3 protein: CASSQDRSRGGLQETQYF; CDR3 DNA: TGCGCCAGCAGCCAAGATAGGTCGAGGGGGGGCCTCCAAGAGACCCAGTACTTC
D gene: .; J gene: TRBJ1-2; clone size: .; CDR3 length: 18; V gene: TRBV5-1; CDR3 protein: CASSLADRLGEQDYGYTF; CDR3 DNA: TGCGCCAGCAGCTTGGCCGACCGGTTGGGGGAGCAAGACTATGGCTACACCTTC
D gene: .; J gene: TRBJ2-3; clone size: .; CDR3 length: 13; V gene: TRBV2; CDR3 protein: CASSEGGRDTQYF; CDR3 DNA: TGTGCCAGCTCCGAAGGGGGGCGCGATACGCAGTATTTT
D gene: TRBD2; J gene: TRBJ2-2; clone size: .; CDR3 length: 15; V gene: TRBV7-6; CDR3 protein: CASTDPGLAGGELFF; CDR3 DNA: TGTGCCAGCACCGACCCCGGGCTAGCGGGCGGGGAGCTGTTTTTT
D gene: .; J gene: TRBJ2-1; clone size: .; CDR3 length: 15; V gene: TRBV6-1; CDR3 protein: CASSDGAGTGNEQFF; CDR3 DNA: TGTGCCAGCAGTGATGGGGCGGGTACGGGCAATGAGCAGTTCTTC
D gene: .; J gene: TRBJ2-7; clone size: .; CDR3 length: 16; V gene: TRBV27; CDR3 protein: CASSLSITGIFYEQYF; CDR3 DNA: TGTGCCAGCAGTTTATCGATAACAGGGATTTTCTACGAGCAGTACTTC
D gene: .; J gene: TRBJ2-2; clone size: .; CDR3 length: 12; V gene: TRBV30; CDR3 protein: CAWGFNTGELFF; CDR3 DNA: TGTGCCTGGGGGTTCAACACCGGGGAGCTGTTTTTT
D gene: .; J gene: TRBJ2-2; clone size: .; CDR3 length: 15; V gene: TRBV18; CDR3 protein: CASSPDSANTGELFF; CDR3 DNA: TGTGCCAGCTCACCTGACAGCGCGAACACCGGGGAGCTGTTTTTT
D gene: .; J gene: TRBJ1-2; clone size: .; CDR3 length: 15; V gene: TRBV28; CDR3 protein: CATQVGFDSNYGYTF; CDR3 DNA: TGTGCCACCCAGGTGGGGTTCGACTCTAACTATGGCTACACCTTC
D gene: .; J gene: TRBJ2-2; clone size: .; CDR3 length: 13; V gene: TRBV21-1; CDR3 protein: CASSIRWTGELFF; CDR3 DNA: TGTGCCAGCAGCATACGGTGGACCGGGGAGCTGTTTTTT
D gene: .; J gene: TRBJ2-2; clone size: .; CDR3 length: 12; V gene: TRBV27; CDR3 protein: CASSLWPGELFF; CDR3 DNA: TGTGCCAGCAGTTTATGGCCCGGGGAGCTGTTTTTT
D gene: TRBD1; J gene: TRBJ2-1; clone size: .; CDR3 length: 16; V gene: TRBV7-9; CDR3 protein: CASSASTGGIYNEQFF; CDR3 DNA: TGTGCCAGCAGCGCGTCGACAGGGGGCATTTACAATGAGCAGTTCTTC